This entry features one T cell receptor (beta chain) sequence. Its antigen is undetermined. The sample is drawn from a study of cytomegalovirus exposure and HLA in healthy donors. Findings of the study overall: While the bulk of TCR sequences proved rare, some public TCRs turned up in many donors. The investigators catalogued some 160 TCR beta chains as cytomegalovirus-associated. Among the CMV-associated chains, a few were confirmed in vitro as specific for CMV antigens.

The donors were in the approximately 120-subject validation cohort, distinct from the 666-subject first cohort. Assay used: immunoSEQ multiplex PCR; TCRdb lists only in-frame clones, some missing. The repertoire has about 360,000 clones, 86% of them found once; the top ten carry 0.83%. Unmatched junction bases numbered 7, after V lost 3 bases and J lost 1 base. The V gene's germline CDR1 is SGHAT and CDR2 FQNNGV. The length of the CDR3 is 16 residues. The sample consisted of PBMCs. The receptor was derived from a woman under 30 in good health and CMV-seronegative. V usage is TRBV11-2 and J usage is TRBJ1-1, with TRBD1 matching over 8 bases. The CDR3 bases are TGTGCCAGCAGCTTCGGACAGGGCGCACCGAACACTGAAGCTTTCTTT. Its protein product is CASSFGQGAPNTEAFF. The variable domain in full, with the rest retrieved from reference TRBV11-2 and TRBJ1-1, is EAGVAQSPRYKIIEKRQSVAFWCNPISGHATLYWYQQILGQGPKLLIQFQNNGVVDDSQLPKDRFSAERLKGVDSTLKIQPAKLEDSAVYLCASSFGQGAPNTEAFFGQGTRLTVV.